The clone carrying this TCR beta chain has just a few counts. This entry belongs to a study of patients and donors after allogeneic stem cell transplantation. TCRdb reprocessed the RT-PCR reads via MiXCR and lists one record per CDR3 protein. The table lists about 960,000 distinct CDR3 sequences, over 15% of them singletons, with 5% to 6.5% in the top ten. The CDR3 extends over 12 amino acids. V dropped 4 bases and J dropped 10 bases, with 11 bases sitting between them. CDR1 is KGHDR and CDR2 is SFDVKD in the germline V gene. This sequence joins TRBV24-1 and TRBJ2-3; TRBD2 might be the D (6 bases). This receptor was obtained from a human donor who was either an allogeneic HSCT recipient or a stem cell or donor lymphocyte infusion donor (not recorded which). It is not recorded whose cells these are; they may come from a transplant donor. Sequencing was performed on blood, either unsorted or a sorted T cell fraction (not recorded which). The CDR3 bases are TGTGCCACCAGTGACCCGGGAGAGGCGCAGTATTTT. It yields the protein CATSDPGEAQYF.